The 12 T cell receptor beta chains listed next were all sequenced from one sample in a study of blood T cell repertoires in COVID-19. Using immunoSEQ multiplex PCR, the repertoire was profiled, and TCRdb retains in-frame clones only, with some absent. The sample contains a few hundred thousand clones, approximately 77% of which appear only once. Sequencing input: peripheral blood. The receptors originated from a human donor with acute or convalescent COVID-19. The donor label of this sample is uncertain.

On this clone itself: Other DNA variants within this sample encode the same CDR3. This chain uses TRBV3-1 (or the pseudogene TRBV3-2) with TRBJ1-2; D gene uncertain. Trimming left V 0 bases short and J 7 bases short, with 12 bases between. This CDR3 has 14 residues. Germline V gene lookup returns CDR1 LGHDT and CDR2 YNNKEL (reference sequence). The CDR3 DNA is TGTGCCAGCAGCCAAGATCGGGGAGCGGGTGGCTACACCTTC. It specifies CASSQDRGAGGYTF.

This sequence joins TRBV6-5 and TRBJ1-4; TRBD1 matches at 7 bases. Germline assignment: CDR1 MNHEY and CDR2 SVGAGI. Losses at the gene ends were 7 bases for V and 6 bases for J; bases not matched to a gene: 8. CDR3 length: 14 amino acids. The CDR3 reads CASIKDRVDEKLFF. The CDR3 DNA sequence: TGTGCCAGCATTAAAGACAGGGTTGATGAAAAACTGTTTTTT.

This rearrangement joins TRBV6-5 to TRBJ2-3, with TRBD2 matching 7 bases. The germline CDR1 and CDR2 sequences are MNHEY and SVGAGI. The CDR3 runs to 16 residues. V dropped 0 bases and J dropped 5; count of bases not matched to a gene: 8. CDR3 in amino acids: CASSYSRGRAVDTQYF. The CDR3 coding sequence is TGTGCCAGCAGTTACTCGAGAGGGAGGGCGGTAGATACGCAGTATTTT.

This rearrangement joins TRBV6-6 to TRBJ2-1; D call uncertain. Germline CDR1 is MNHNY and CDR2 is SVGAGI (reference sequence). V lost 6 bases, J lost 6 bases, and 6 bases lay in between. The CDR3 contains 11 residues. DNA for the CDR3: TGTGCCAGCAGCTACCGCAATGAGCAGTTCTTC. Translation: CASSYRNEQFF.

The rearrangement links TRBV5-5 to TRBJ1-1, with 7 nucleotides matching TRBD1. After removal of 2 bases from V and 3 bases from J, the junction contained 4 bases not matched to a gene. CDR3 length: 14 amino acids. Per germline, CDR1 SGHKS and CDR2 YYEKEE (reference sequence). For the CDR3, the DNA is TGTGCCAGCAGCTTCCCCGACAGGGACACTGAAGCTTTCTTT. Its translation is CASSFPDRDTEAFF.

The chain recombines TRBV28 with TRBJ1-2; D is unresolved. V was pared by 4 bases and J by 0 bases, with 18 bases between. The CDR3 has 17 amino acids. Germline-derived CDR1 and CDR2 are MDHEN and SYDVKM. CDR3 in DNA: TGTGCCAGCAGTTCACCCTTCCTCGGGTCAGCTAACTATGGCTACACCTTC. It translates to CASSSPFLGSANYGYTF.

J is TRBJ1-2 and V is TRBV18; a possible D gene is TRBD1 (6 bases). The germline CDR1 and CDR2 sequences are KGHSH and LQKENI. The CDR3 spans 15 residues. The germline V and J ends were trimmed by 6 bases and 4 bases, with 18 bases remaining between them. The DNA of the CDR3 is TGTGCCAGCTCCCCGACCGGACAGAGCTTCTATGGCTACACCTTC. Translated: CASSPTGQSFYGYTF.

J is TRBJ2-3 and V is TRBV2; 9 bases fit TRBD2. The ends lost 7 bases at V and 1 base at J; junction bases unmatched: 6. Germline CDR1 SNHLY, CDR2 FYNNEI. The CDR3 loop spans 15 amino acids. The CDR3 bases are TGTGCCAGCAAGCGGGAGGAGAGTGGCACAGATACGCAGTATTTT. This gives the protein CASKREESGTDTQYF.

The chain links TRBV3-1 (or the pseudogene TRBV3-2) to TRBJ2-2; no definite D call. The germline CDR1 and CDR2 sequences are LGHDT and YNNKEL (reference sequence). This CDR3 has 13 amino acids. V shed 6 bases and J shed 8 bases, with 13 bases lying between them. The CDR3 reads CASRTASRGELFF. The CDR3 region has the DNA TGTGCCAGCAGGACTGCCAGCAGAGGGGAGCTGTTTTTT.

This rearrangement joins TRBV7-8 to TRBJ1-1, with D perhaps TRBD1 (6 bases). Germline loops: CDR1 SGHVS, CDR2 FQNEAQ. The CDR3 sequence is 16 residues long. V gave up 2 bases and J gave up 4 bases, with 17 bases separating them. The CDR3 protein is CASSLLVRGTGTEAFF. CDR3 in DNA: TGTGCCAGCAGCTTACTTGTCAGGGGCACGGGCACTGAAGCTTTCTTT.

CDR3 DNA sequence: TGTGCCAGTAGTAATACAGGGACCTCTGGAAACACCATATATTTT. Its translation: CASSNTGTSGNTIYF. The chain combines TRBV19 with TRBJ1-3, with a weak D call TRBD1 (6 bases). Germline V gene data show CDR1 as LNHDA and CDR2 as SQIVND (reference sequence). The ends were cut back, 4 bases at V and 0 bases at J, with 10 bases in the middle. The CDR3 extends over 15 amino acids.

The chain carries TRBV18 and TRBJ2-4; 9 bases align to TRBD1. Looked up from germline, CDR1 is KGHSH and CDR2 is LQKENI. This CDR3 spans 16 amino acids. V lost 3 bases to trimming and J lost 7 bases; unmatched junction nucleotides: 10. Here the CDR3 DNA reads TGTGCCAGCTCACCCGACAGGGGGAATCTAGGGAACATTCAGTACTTC. The encoded protein is CASSPDRGNLGNIQYF.